The 10 T cell receptor beta chains in this list originate from one sample, sequenced in a study of blood T cells in healthy people across ages (dated by TCRdb to between 2014 and 2016). The library was built by means of 5' RACE. Sequencing took place on an Illumina HiSeq 2500. A second PCR of about 6 to 12 cycles was run with a J-beta primer mix and a sample-barcoded 5' primer. TCRdb trimmed the raw reads at Q25, called clones with MiXCR and kept productive beta chains. Duplicate CDR3 protein sequences are folded into a single record with the most common DNA and genes. This sample lists under 700,000 distinct CDR3 sequences; 24% were detected once. The biggest ten clones account for approximately 8.7% of the sample. Another study also made use of these data, one on T cells of mothers and their children.

Material for sequencing was blood. These receptor sequences come from a boy aged 10-17 years in good health.

The gene calls are TRBV7-9 and TRBJ1-1; perhaps TRBD1 as D (5 bases). From germline, CDR1 is SEHNR and CDR2 FQNEAQ (reference sequence). CDR3 size: 12 residues. Trimming removed 6 bases from V and 6 bases from J, with 11 bases in between. CDR3 bases: TGTGCCAGCAGGGACATCAGCCCTGAAGCTTTCTTT. This codes for CASRDISPEAFF.

In this sample, this clonotype turned up a few times. V usage is TRBV20-1 and J usage is TRBJ2-3, with 8 bases lining up with TRBD2. There are 14 residues in the CDR3. From germline, CDR1 is DFQATT and CDR2 SNEGSKA (reference sequence). V was pared by 3 bases and J by 8 bases, with 10 bases of the junction left unmatched. The CDR3 sequence: CSASRSGSSGTQYF. The CDR3 region has the DNA TGCAGTGCTAGTAGGAGCGGGAGTTCGGGTACGCAGTATTTT.

The J gene is TRBJ1-1, the V gene TRBV3-1; D gene uncertain. Per the germline V gene, CDR1 is LGHDT and CDR2 is YNNKEL (reference sequence). With 3 bases removed from V and 0 bases from J, the gap between germline ends came to 8 bases. The CDR3 totals 14 residues. The CDR3 is CASSQTKMNTEAFF. CDR3 DNA sequence: TGTGCCAGCAGCCAGACTAAGATGAACACTGAAGCTTTCTTT. Variable domain in full (rest from reference TRBV3-1 and TRBJ1-1): DTAVSQTPKYLVTQMGNDKSIKCEQNLGHDTMYWYKQDSKKFLKIMFSYNNKELIINETVPNRFSPKSPDKAHLNLHINSLELGDSAVYFCASSQTKMNTEAFFGQGTRLTVV.

Only a few counts were recorded for this clonotype. The chain couples TRBV16 to TRBJ2-1, with 11 bases matching TRBD2. CDR3 length: 16 amino acids. CDR1 is KGHSY and CDR2 is FQNENV in the germline V gene. V lost 0 bases to trimming and J lost 7 bases; unmatched junction nucleotides: 5. The CDR3 DNA reads as TGTGCCAGCAGCCAATCAATAGCGGGAGGGCCGAATGAGCAGTTCTTC. Amino acid sequence: CASSQSIAGGPNEQFF.

The chain recombines TRBV6-6 with TRBJ1-1; D is ambiguous. In germline, CDR1 is MNHNY, CDR2 SVGAGI (reference sequence). The CDR3 has 13 residues. V dropped 7 bases and J dropped 3 bases, with 12 bases sitting between them. The CDR3 reads CASTLIRDTEAFF. The CDR3 DNA reads TGTGCCAGCACCCTAATAAGGGACACTGAAGCTTTCTTT.

The rearrangement uses TRBV20-1 and TRBJ2-5; 10 bases are shared with TRBD2. V lost 5 bases, J lost 3 bases, and 3 bases stayed unmatched. This CDR3 region has 13 residues. Germline assignment: CDR1 DFQATT and CDR2 SNEGSKA (reference sequence). The CDR3 reads CSAPLAGEETQYF. Written as DNA, the CDR3 is TGCAGTGCTCCCCTAGCGGGGGAAGAGACCCAGTACTTC.

This chain uses TRBV20-1 with TRBJ2-5, with D possibly matching TRBD1 (6 bases). Near its end, the DNA agrees better with TRBJ2-7, so the J call may be wrong. The CDR3 has 17 residues. Germline lookup yields CDR1 DFQATT and CDR2 SNEGSKA (reference sequence). CDR3 DNA sequence: TGCAGTGCTCCGTGGGGAACCGGGACATGTCCTGCCTACGAGCAGTACGTC. Translating gives CSAPWGTGTCPAYEQYV.

This clonotype was seen a handful of times. The V call is TRBV28, the J call TRBJ2-1; possibly TRBD2 for D (6 bases). This CDR3 spans 16 amino acids. Trimming left V 2 bases short and J 1 base short, with 12 bases between. CDR1 and CDR2 (germline): MDHEN, SYDVKM. The CDR3 is CASSLRRGRSYNEQFF. The CDR3 DNA is TGTGCCAGCAGTTTACGTCGGGGGAGGTCCTACAATGAGCAGTTCTTC.

V usage is TRBV20-1 and J usage is TRBJ2-3; D perhaps matches TRBD2 (6 bases). CDR3 length equals 14 residues. Trimming stripped 3 bases from V and 1 base from J, with 11 bases between. Germline CDR1 and CDR2: DFQATT and SNEGSKA (reference sequence). CDR3 region: CSASVSGGTDTQYF. The CDR3 DNA follows: TGCAGTGCTAGCGTCTCGGGGGGCACAGATACGCAGTATTTT.

V is TRBV5-4 and J is TRBJ1-1; 7 nucleotides line up with TRBD1. The CDR3 is 14 amino acids. The germline gives CDR1 SGHNT, CDR2 YYREEE (reference sequence). Trimming cost V 4 bases and J 3 bases; bases outside gene matches: 6. CDR3 amino acids: CASSSGTEYTEAFF. The CDR3, as DNA: TGTGCCAGCAGCAGTGGGACAGAGTACACTGAAGCTTTCTTT.